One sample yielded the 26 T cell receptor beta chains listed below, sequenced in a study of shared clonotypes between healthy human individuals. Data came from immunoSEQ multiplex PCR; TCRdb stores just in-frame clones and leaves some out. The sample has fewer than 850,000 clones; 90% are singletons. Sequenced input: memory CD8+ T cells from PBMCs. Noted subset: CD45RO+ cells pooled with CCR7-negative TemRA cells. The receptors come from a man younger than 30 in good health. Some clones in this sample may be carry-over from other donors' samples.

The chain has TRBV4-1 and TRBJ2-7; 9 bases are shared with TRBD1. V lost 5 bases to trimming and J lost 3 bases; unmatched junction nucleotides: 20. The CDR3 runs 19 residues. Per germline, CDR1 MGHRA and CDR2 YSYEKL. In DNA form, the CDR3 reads TGCGCCAGCAGCTATCAGACCCGGGACAGGGAACTTCCTGGCTACGAGCAGTACTTC. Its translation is CASSYQTRDRELPGYEQYF.

CDR3 bases: TGTGCCAGCAGACAGGATGGTGAGCAGTTCTTC. It translates to CASRQDGEQFF. The chain uses TRBV6-5 and TRBJ2-1; tentatively, D is TRBD1 (5 bases). The CDR3 extends over 11 amino acids. Trimming cost V 6 bases and J 9 bases, with 9 bases left between them. Germline lookup yields CDR1 MNHEY and CDR2 SVGAGI.

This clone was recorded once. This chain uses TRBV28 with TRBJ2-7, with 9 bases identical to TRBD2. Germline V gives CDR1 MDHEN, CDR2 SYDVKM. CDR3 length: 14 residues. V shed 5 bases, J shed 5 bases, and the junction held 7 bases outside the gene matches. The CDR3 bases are TGTGCCAGCAGTCCCTATAGCGGGAGACACGAGCAGTACTTC. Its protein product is CASSPYSGRHEQYF.

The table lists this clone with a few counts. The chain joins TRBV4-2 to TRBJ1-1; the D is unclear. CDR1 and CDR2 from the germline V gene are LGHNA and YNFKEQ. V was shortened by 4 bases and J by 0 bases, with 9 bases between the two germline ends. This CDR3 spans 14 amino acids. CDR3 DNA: TGTGCCAGCAGCCCCCCGGGTATGAACACTGAAGCTTTCTTT. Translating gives CASSPPGMNTEAFF.

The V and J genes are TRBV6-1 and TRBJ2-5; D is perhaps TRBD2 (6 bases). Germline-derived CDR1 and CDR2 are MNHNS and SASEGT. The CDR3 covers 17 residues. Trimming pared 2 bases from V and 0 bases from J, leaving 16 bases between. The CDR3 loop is CASSERGWGQYQETQYF. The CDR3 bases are TGTGCCAGCAGTGAACGGGGGTGGGGCCAGTACCAAGAGACCCAGTACTTC.

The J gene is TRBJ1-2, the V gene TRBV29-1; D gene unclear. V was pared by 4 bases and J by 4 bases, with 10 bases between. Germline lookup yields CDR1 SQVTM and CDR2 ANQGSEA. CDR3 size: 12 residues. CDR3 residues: CSVVGIGYGYTF. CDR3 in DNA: TGCAGCGTTGTAGGGATTGGCTATGGCTACACCTTC.

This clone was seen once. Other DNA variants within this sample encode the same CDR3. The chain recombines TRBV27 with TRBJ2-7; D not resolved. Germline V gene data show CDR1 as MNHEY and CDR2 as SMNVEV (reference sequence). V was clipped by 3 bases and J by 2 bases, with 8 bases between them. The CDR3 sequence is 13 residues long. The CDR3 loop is CASSFLGTYEQYF. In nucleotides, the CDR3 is TGTGCCAGCAGTTTTCTGGGCACCTACGAGCAGTACTTC.

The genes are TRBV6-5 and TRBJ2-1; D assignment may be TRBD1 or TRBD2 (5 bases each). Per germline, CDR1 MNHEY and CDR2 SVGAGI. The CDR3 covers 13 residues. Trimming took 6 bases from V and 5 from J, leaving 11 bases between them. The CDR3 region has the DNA TGTGCCAGCAGCCACAAGGGACACAATGAGCAGTTCTTC. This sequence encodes CASSHKGHNEQFF.

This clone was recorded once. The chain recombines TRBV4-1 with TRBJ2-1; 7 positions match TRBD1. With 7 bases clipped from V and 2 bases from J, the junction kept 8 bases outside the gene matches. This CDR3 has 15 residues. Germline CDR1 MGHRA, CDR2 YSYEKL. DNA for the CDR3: TGCGCCAGCAACACGCCGGGGACAGCCTACAATGAGCAGTTCTTC. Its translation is CASNTPGTAYNEQFF.

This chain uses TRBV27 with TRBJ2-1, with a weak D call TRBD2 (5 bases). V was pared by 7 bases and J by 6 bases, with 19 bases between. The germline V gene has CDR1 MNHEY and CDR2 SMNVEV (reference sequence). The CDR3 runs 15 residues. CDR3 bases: TGTGCCAGCACCCTAGCCGTCGACCCTCTCAATGAGCAGTTCTTC. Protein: CASTLAVDPLNEQFF.

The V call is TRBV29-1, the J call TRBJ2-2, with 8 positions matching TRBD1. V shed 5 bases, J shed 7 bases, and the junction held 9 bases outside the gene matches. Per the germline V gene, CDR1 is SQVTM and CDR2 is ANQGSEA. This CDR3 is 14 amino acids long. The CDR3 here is CSVLVQGAGGELFF. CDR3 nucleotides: TGCAGCGTTCTTGTCCAGGGGGCCGGCGGGGAGCTGTTTTTT.

CDR3 loop: CASSARATSSYEQYF. The DNA of the CDR3 is TGTGCCAGCAGTGCGAGGGCAACCAGCTCCTACGAGCAGTACTTC. The chain employs TRBV6-1 and TRBJ2-7, with a possible D match to TRBD2 (5 bases). Per germline, CDR1 MNHNS and CDR2 SASEGT. V lost 4 bases and J 0 bases, leaving 13 bases between the germline ends. This CDR3 has 15 amino acids.

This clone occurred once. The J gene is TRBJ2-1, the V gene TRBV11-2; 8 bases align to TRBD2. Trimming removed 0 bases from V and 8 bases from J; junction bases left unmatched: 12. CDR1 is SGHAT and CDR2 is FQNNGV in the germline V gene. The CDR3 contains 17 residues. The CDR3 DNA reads TGTGCCAGCAGCTTAGATTCGCGGGAGGCCCTTGTCGATGAGCAGTTCTTC. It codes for CASSLDSREALVDEQFF.

CDR3 amino acids: CASSLSPGLLTDTQYF. The CDR3 DNA reads as TGTGCCAGCAGTTTATCTCCTGGACTACTCACAGATACGCAGTATTTT. The V gene is TRBV27, the J gene TRBJ2-3, with D tentatively TRBD2 (6 bases). CDR1 is MNHEY, CDR2 SMNVEV, per germline (reference sequence). Trimming took 0 bases from V and 2 from J, leaving 12 bases between them. This CDR3 contains 16 residues.

CDR3 bases: TGTGCCAGCAGGAGGGGTTTCACTGAAGCTTTCTTT. It is translated as CASRRGFTEAFF. The chain carries TRBV11-2 and TRBJ1-1, with D perhaps TRBD1 (5 bases). The CDR3 length is 12 residues. Germline CDR1 SGHAT, CDR2 FQNNGV. The V end lost 6 bases, the J end lost 4 bases, and 9 bases lay between the germline ends.

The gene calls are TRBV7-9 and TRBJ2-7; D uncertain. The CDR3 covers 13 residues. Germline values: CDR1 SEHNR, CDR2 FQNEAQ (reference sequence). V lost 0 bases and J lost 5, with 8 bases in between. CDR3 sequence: CASSLAGSDEQYF. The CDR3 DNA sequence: TGTGCCAGCAGCTTAGCGGGGTCCGACGAGCAGTACTTC.

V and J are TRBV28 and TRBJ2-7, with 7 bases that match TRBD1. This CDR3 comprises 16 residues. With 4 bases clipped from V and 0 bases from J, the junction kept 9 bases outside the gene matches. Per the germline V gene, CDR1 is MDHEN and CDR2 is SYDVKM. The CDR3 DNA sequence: TGTGCCAGCAGTTACCCTTGGACAGGCCTCTCCTACGAGCAGTACTTC. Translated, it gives CASSYPWTGLSYEQYF.

The CDR3 reads CASSATGVNYGYTF. The CDR3 DNA reads TGTGCCAGCAGCGCGACAGGGGTTAACTATGGCTACACCTTC. J is TRBJ1-2 and V is TRBV9; 8 nucleotides line up with TRBD1. CDR3 size: 14 residues. CDR1 and CDR2 from the germline V gene are SGDLS and YYNGEE. The junction had 2 bases not matched to a gene; V was cut back by 3 bases and J by 1 base.

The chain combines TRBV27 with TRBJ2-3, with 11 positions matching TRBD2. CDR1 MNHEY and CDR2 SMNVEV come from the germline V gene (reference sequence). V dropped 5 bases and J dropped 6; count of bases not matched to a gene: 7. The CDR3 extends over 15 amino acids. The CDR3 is CASSTLAGGWDTQYF. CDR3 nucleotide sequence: TGTGCCAGCAGTACCTTAGCGGGAGGGTGGGATACGCAGTATTTT.

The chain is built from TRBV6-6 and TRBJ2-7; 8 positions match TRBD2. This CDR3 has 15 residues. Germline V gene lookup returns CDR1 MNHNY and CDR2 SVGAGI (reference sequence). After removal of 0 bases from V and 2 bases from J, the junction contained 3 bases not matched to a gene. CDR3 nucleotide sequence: TGTGCCAGCAGTTACTCACTAGCGGACACCTACGAGCAGTACTTC. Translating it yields CASSYSLADTYEQYF.

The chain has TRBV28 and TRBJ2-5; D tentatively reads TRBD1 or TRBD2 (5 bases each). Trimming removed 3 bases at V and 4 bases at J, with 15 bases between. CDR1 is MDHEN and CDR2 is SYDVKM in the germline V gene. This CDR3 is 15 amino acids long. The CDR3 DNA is TGTGCCAGCAGTTTTGGGGACCCGATGGGAGAGACCCAGTACTTC. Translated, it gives CASSFGDPMGETQYF.

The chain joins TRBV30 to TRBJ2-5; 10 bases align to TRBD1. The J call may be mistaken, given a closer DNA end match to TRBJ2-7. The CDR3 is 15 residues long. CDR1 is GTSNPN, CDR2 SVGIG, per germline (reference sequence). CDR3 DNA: TGTGCCTGCCTACCCCGGGACAGGGGTCTTTACGAGCAGTACTTC. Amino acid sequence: CACLPRDRGLYEQYF.

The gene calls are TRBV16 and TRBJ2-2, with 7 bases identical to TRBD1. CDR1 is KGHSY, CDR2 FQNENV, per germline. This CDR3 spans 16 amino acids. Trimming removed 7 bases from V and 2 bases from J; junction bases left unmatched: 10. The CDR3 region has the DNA TGTGCCAGCACCTCACGACAGGGTGATAACACCGGGGAGCTGTTTTTT. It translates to CASTSRQGDNTGELFF.

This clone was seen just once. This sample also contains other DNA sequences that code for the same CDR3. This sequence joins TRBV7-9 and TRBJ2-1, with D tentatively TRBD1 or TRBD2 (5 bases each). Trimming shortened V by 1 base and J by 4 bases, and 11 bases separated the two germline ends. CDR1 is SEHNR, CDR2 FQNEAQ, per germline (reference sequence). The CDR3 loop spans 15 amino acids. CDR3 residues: CASSLGGTPYNEQFF. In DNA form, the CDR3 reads TGTGCCAGCAGCTTAGGAGGGACCCCTTACAATGAGCAGTTCTTC. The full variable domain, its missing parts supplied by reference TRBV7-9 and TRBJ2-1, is DTGVSQNPRHKITKRGQNVTFRCDPISEHNRLYWYRQTLGQGPEFLTYFQNEAQLEKSRLLSDRFSAERPKGSFSTLEIQRTEQGDSAMYLCASSLGGTPYNEQFFGPGTRLTVL.

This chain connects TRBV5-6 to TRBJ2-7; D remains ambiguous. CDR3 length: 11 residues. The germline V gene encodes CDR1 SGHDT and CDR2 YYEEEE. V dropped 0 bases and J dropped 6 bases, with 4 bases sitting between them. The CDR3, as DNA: TGTGCCAGCAGCTTGGGCATCGAGCAGTACTTC. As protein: CASSLGIEQYF.

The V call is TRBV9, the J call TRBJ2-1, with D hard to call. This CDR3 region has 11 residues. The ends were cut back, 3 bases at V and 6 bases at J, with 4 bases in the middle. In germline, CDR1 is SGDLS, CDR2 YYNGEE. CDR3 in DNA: TGTGCCAGCAGCGACCTCAATGAGCAGTTCTTC. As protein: CASSDLNEQFF.